Listed below are T cell receptor beta chains from one sample, sequenced in a study of blood T cell repertoires in COVID-19. Profiling relied on immunoSEQ multiplex PCR, and the TCRdb table lists in-frame clones only, not all of them. The table lists 90,000 to 130,000 clones, around 84% of them singletons. Material for sequencing was peripheral blood. Receptors were obtained from a man in his forties with acute or convalescent COVID-19. The CDR3 runs from the conserved cysteine through the conserved F or W. The D gene is left open where the match is weak. Size is omitted from some rows. Given values are once, few, many or a class for expanded clones.

V gene	clone size	D gene	J gene	CDR3 DNA	CDR3 protein
TRBV28	.	TRBD1	TRBJ2-2	TGTGCCAGCAGTTTAGCGGGACAGGGGATCACCGGGGAGCTGTTTTTT	CASSLAGQGITGELFF
TRBV25-1	.	TRBD2	TRBJ2-7	TGTGCCAGCAGTTCGCCTAGCGGGGGCTCCTACGAGCAGTACTTC	CASSSPSGGSYEQYF
TRBV23-1	once	TRBD1	TRBJ2-7	TGCGCCAGCACCGACAGGGGGTTCGAGCAGTACTTC	CASTDRGFEQYF
TRBV11-2	.	.	TRBJ2-7	TGTGCCAGCAGCTTAGATTCCAGGGTTGGCGAGCAGTACTTC	CASSLDSRVGEQYF
TRBV18	.	.	TRBJ1-4	TGTGCCAGCTCGCCGGGGGTAGGGTATGAAAAACTGTTTTTT	CASSPGVGYEKLFF
TRBV21-1	.	.	TRBJ2-7	TGTGCCAGCACTCCATCCCGGGACACCTCTTACGAGCAGTACTTC	CASTPSRDTSYEQYF
TRBV2	.	TRBD1	TRBJ2-7	TGTGCCAGCAGTGAAGAGACAGGGGGGGTTGCGTACGAGCAGTACTTC	CASSEETGGVAYEQYF
TRBV27	.	TRBD1	TRBJ1-2	TGTGCCAGCAGTTTATCTACCCCCGCTTGGACAGGGCTTAACTATGGCTACACCTTC	CASSLSTPAWTGLNYGYTF
TRBV9	.	.	TRBJ1-6	TGTGCCAGCAGCGTAGAACTCACGCCTAATTCACCCCTCCACTTT	CASSVELTPNSPLHF
TRBV2	.	.	TRBJ2-7	TGTGCCAGCAGTGTCGGCAGGGTCACCGAGCAGTACTTC	CASSVGRVTEQYF
TRBV6-6	.	.	TRBJ1-1	TGTGCCAGCAGTCGCGGGGGGGACGTCTTCTTCATGAACACTGAAGCTTTCTTT	CASSRGGDVFFMNTEAFF
TRBV6-5	.	TRBD1	TRBJ1-1	TGTGCCAGCAGTATCAGGGGGCGGTTCACTGAAGCTTTCTTT	CASSIRGRFTEAFF
TRBV5-1	few	TRBD1	TRBJ1-4	TGCGCCAGCAGCCGACAGGGTCAAGAAAAACTGTTTTTT	CASSRQGQEKLFF
TRBV9	.	TRBD1	TRBJ1-2	TGTGCCAGCAGCCCGACAGGGAATGACTATGGCTACACCTTC	CASSPTGNDYGYTF
TRBV12-3/TRBV12-4	.	.	TRBJ1-5	TGTGCCAGCCGAACAGGTGGCCAGCCCCAGCATTTT	CASRTGGQPQHF
TRBV3-1/TRBV3-2	.	TRBD2	TRBJ2-5	TGTGCCAGCAGCCCCGAGCCAGCGGGGGGGCGCAAGACCCAGTACTTC	CASSPEPAGGRKTQYF
TRBV6-5	.	.	TRBJ2-7	TGTGCCAGCCGGGACACCACCTACGAGCAGTACTTC	CASRDTTYEQYF
TRBV15	.	.	TRBJ1-6	TGTGCCACCAGCAGAGACCCGGGGTTAATTCCCCTCCACTTT	CATSRDPGLIPLHF
TRBV3-1/TRBV3-2	.	TRBD2	TRBJ2-5	TGTGCCAGCAGCCCGAGACCCTTACTAGCGGGAATCCGAGAGACCCAGTACTTC	CASSPRPLLAGIRETQYF
TRBV28	few	.	TRBJ2-2	TGTGCCAGCAGTTTCCTGAACACCGGGGAGCTGTTTTTT	CASSFLNTGELFF
TRBV7-9	.	.	TRBJ1-3	TGTGCCAGCAGGCTACAGGGCCCCTCTGGAAACACCATATATTTT	CASRLQGPSGNTIYF
TRBV19	.	.	TRBJ2-5	TGTGCCTCCGGGGAGCGGGAGACCCAGTACTTC	CASGERETQYF